The entry that follows covers one T cell receptor (beta chain) sequence. The junction differs from germline at one of its ends, possibly a read error. The data stem from a study of blood T cell repertoires in COVID-19. Study in general: Acute-phase and convalescent COVID-19 samples originated in the United States, Italy and Spain. Nucleic acid was either cDNA or gDNA, and it came from T cells, B-cell-depleted T cells, or PBMCs.

Enrollment of patients from Seattle took place during active infection, with longitudinal follow-up. As processed by the authors: Amplification from reference gene primers served as the basis for estimated nucleated cell counts. The method was immunoSEQ multiplex PCR; TCRdb's version includes in-frame clones alone and lacks a portion of them. V and J calls and clone size come straight from that table; D and trimming were deduced from the DNA. In the table there are roughly 250,000 clones, over 90% of which are singletons. CDR1 and CDR2 from the germline V gene are DFQATT and SNEGSKA (reference sequence). The CDR3 has 15 amino acids.

Sequenced sample: peripheral blood. The gene calls are TRBV20-1 and TRBJ1-2; the match to TRBD1 covers 7 bases. The receptor was derived from a man aged 25-40 years with COVID-19, enrolled during active disease. Here the CDR3 DNA reads TGCAGTGCTAGTCGGCCAGGAGGGGGCCTTTATGACTACACCTTC. Its protein product is CSASRPGGGLYDYTF.